This T cell receptor beta chain was captured by sequencing in a study of blood T cells in healthy people across ages. Study results and limitations: Estimated diversity that came from one million T cells was considered an underestimate. Older age coincided with a roughly linear decline in TCR beta diversity per million T cells.

Germline CDR1 is SGHTA and CDR2 is FQGNSA. The length of the CDR3 is 13 residues. The study drew donors from healthy Caucasian individuals in Russia aged about 6 to 90. A note on this clonotype: Its antigen remains unidentified.

The authors ran a second PCR of about 6 to 11 cycles using a sample-barcoded 5' primer and a J-beta primer mix. MiXCR, run by TCRdb on the 5' RACE reads, gives a single entry per CDR3 protein. The sample contains some 700,000 distinct CDR3 sequences, 22% of which appear only once. This TCR came from a man between 65 and 79 years old in good health. V and J are TRBV7-2 and TRBJ2-1; D might be TRBD2 (6 bases). The end of the DNA is better explained by TRBJ2-7, so the J call may be wrong. Sequencing input: blood. The CDR3 sequence: CASSFVSGAEQYV. The CDR3, as DNA: TGTGCCAGCAGCTTCGTATCGGGAGCCGAGCAGTACGTC.